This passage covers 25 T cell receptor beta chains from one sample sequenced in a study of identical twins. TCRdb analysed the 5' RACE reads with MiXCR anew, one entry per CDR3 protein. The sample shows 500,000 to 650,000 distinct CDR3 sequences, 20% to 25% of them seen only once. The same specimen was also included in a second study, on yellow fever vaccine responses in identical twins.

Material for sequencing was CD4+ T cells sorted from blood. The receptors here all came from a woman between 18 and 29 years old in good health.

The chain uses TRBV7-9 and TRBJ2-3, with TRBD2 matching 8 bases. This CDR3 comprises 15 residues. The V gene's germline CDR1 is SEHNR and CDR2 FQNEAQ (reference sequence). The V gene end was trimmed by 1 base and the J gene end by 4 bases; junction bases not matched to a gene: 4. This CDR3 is CASSLGTSRADTQYF. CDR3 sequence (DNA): TGTGCCAGCAGCTTAGGGACTAGCAGGGCAGATACGCAGTATTTT. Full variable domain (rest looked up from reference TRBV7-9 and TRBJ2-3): DTGVSQNPRHKITKRGQNVTFRCDPISEHNRLYWYRQTLGQGPEFLTYFQNEAQLEKSRLLSDRFSAERPKGSFSTLEIQRTEQGDSAMYLCASSLGTSRADTQYFGPGTRLTVL.

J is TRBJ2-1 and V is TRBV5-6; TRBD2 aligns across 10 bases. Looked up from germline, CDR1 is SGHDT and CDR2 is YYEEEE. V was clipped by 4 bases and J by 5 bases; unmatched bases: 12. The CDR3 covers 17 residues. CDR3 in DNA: TGTGCCAGCAGCCCGCAGTTGCGAGCGGGAGGGGACAATGAGCAGTTCTTC. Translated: CASSPQLRAGGDNEQFF.

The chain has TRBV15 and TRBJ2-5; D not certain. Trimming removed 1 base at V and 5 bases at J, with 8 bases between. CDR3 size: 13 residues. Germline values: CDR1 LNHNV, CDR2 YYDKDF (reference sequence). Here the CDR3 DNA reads TGTGCCACCAGCAGAGGGCCGATGGAGACCCAGTACTTC. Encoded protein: CATSRGPMETQYF.

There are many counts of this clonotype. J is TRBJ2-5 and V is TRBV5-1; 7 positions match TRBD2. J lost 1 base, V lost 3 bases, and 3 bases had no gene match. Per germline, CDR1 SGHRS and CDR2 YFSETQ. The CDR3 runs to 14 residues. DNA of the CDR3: TGCGCCAGCAGCTATAGCGGGCTCCAAGAGACCCAGTACTTC. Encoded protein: CASSYSGLQETQYF. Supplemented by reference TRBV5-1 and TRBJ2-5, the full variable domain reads KAGVTQTPRYLIKTRGQQVTLSCSPISGHRSVSWYQQTPGQGLQFLFEYFSETQRNKGNFPGRFSGRQFSNSRSEMNVSTLELGDSALYLCASSYSGLQETQYFGPGTRLLVL.

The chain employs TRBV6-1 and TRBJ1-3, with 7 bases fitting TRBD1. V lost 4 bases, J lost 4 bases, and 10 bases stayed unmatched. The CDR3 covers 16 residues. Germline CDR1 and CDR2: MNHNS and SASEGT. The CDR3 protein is CASSVDWTGRGNTIYF. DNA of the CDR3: TGTGCCAGCAGTGTAGATTGGACAGGTCGAGGAAACACCATATATTTT.

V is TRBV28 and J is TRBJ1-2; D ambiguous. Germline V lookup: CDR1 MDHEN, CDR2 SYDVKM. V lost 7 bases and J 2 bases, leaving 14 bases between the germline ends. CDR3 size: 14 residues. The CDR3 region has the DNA TGTGCCAGCAAGTATAATCCGGGGAACTATGGCTACACCTTC. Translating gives CASKYNPGNYGYTF.

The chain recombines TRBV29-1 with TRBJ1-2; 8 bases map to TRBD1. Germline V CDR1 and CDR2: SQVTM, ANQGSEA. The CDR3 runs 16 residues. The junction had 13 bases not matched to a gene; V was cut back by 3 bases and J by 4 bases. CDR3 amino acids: CSVDQKGTGGIYGYTF. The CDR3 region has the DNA TGCAGCGTTGACCAAAAGGGCACAGGGGGTATCTATGGCTACACCTTC.

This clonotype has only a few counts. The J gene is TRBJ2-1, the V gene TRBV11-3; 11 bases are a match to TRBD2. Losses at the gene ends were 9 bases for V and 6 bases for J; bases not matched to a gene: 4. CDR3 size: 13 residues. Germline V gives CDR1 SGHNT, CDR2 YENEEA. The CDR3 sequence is CASLAGGTNEQFF. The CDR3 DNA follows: TGTGCCAGTCTAGCGGGAGGTACCAATGAGCAGTTCTTC.

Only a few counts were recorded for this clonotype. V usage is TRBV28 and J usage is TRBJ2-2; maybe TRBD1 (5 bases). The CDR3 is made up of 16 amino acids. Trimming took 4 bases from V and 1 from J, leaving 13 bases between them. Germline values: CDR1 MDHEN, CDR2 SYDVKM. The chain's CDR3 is CASSSAGPGNTGELFF. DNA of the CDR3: TGTGCCAGCAGTTCAGCAGGGCCCGGGAACACCGGGGAGCTGTTTTTT.

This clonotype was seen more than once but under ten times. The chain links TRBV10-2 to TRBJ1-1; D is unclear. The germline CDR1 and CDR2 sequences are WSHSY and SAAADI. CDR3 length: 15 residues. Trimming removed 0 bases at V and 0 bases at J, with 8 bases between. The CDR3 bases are TGCGCCAGCAGTGAGTCGTCAAGAGTGAACACTGAAGCTTTCTTT. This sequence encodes CASSESSRVNTEAFF.

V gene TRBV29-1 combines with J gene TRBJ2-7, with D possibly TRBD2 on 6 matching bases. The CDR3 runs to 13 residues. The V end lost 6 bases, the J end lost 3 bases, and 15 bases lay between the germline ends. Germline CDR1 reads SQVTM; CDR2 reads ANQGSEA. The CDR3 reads CSVKTSTDYEQYF. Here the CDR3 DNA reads TGCAGCGTGAAAACTAGCACCGACTACGAGCAGTACTTC.

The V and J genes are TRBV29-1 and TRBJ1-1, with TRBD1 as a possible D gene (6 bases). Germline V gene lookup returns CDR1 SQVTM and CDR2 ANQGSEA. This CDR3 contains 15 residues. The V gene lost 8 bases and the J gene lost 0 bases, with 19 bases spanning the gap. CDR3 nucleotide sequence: TGCAGCATCTTCTCCGGGGGCTCCTTGAACACTGAAGCTTTCTTT. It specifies CSIFSGGSLNTEAFF.

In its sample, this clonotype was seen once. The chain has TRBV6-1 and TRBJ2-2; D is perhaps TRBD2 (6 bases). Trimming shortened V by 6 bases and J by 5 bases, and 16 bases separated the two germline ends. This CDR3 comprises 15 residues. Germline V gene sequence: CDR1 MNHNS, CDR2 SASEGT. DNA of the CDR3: TGTGCCAGCAGACCACCCGGGGCGGGAACCGGGGAGCTGTTTTTT. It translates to CASRPPGAGTGELFF.

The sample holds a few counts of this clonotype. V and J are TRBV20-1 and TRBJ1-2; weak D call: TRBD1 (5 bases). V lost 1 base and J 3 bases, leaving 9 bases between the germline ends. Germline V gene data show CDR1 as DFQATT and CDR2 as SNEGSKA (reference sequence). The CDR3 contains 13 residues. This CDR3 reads CSARVRDHYGYTF. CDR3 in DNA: TGCAGTGCTAGAGTGAGGGACCACTATGGCTACACCTTC.

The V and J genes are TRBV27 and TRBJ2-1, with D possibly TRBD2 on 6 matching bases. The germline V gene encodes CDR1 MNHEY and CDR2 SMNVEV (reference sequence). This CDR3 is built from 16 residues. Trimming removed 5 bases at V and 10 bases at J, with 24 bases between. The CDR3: CASSLTPGSGGLEQFF. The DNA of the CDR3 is TGTGCCAGCAGTCTTACCCCCGGGAGTGGGGGTCTGGAGCAGTTCTTC.

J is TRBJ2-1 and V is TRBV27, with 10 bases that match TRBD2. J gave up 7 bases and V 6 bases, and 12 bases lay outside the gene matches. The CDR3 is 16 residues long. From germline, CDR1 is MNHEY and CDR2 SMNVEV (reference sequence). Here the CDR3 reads CASRPGLAGVGNEQFF. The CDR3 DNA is TGTGCCAGCAGACCAGGTCTAGCGGGAGTTGGTAATGAGCAGTTCTTC.

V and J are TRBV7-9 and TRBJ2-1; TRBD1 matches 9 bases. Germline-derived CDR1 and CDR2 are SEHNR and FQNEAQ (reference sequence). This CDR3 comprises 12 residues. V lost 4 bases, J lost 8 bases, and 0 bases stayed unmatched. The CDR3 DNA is TGTGCCAGCAGCTGGGACAGGGATGAGCAGTTCTTC. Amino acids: CASSWDRDEQFF.

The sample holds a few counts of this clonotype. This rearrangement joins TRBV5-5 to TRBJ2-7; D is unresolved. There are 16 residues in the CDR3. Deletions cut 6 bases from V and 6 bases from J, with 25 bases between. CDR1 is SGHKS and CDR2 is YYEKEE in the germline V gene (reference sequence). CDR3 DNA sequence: TGTGCCAGCACCCTAAGGAACGGGCTCCCAAGGAGCGAGCAGTACTTC. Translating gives CASTLRNGLPRSEQYF.

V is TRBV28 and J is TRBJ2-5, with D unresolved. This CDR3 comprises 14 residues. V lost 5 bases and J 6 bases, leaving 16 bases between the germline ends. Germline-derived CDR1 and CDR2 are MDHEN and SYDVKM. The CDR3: CASSEIRTAQTQYF. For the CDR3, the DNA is TGTGCCAGCAGTGAGATAAGGACGGCCCAGACCCAGTACTTC.

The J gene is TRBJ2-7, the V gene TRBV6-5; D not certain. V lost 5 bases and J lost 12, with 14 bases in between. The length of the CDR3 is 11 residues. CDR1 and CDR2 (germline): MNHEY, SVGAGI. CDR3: CASSASGLLYV. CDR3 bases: TGTGCCAGCAGTGCGTCGGGCCTCCTGTACGTC.

In DNA form, the CDR3 reads TGCAGTGTTCAGGGGGGGTATGGCTACACCTTC. This sequence encodes CSVQGGYGYTF. The V call is TRBV20-1, the J call TRBJ1-2; TRBD1 matches at 7 bases. Germline assignment: CDR1 DFQATT and CDR2 SNEGSKA (reference sequence). After removal of 7 bases from V and 5 bases from J, the junction contained 4 bases not matched to a gene. The CDR3 runs 11 residues.

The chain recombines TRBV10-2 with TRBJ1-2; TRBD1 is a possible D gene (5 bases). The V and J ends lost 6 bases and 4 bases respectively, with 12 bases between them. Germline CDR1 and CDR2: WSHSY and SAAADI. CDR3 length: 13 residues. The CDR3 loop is CASSNPGPYGYTF. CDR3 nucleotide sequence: TGCGCCAGCAGCAATCCAGGGCCCTATGGCTACACCTTC.

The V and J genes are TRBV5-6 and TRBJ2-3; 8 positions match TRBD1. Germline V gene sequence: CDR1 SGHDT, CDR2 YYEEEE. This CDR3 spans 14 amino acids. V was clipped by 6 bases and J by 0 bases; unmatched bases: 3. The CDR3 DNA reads TGTGCCAGCATCCGGACAGGGAGCACAGATACGCAGTATTTT. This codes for CASIRTGSTDTQYF.

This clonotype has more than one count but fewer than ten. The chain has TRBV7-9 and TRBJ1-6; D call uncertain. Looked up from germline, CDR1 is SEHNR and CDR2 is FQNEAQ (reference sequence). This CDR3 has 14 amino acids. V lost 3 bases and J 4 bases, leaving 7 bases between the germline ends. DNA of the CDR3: TGTGCCAGCAGCTTGGACGGGTATAATTCACCCCTCCACTTT. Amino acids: CASSLDGYNSPLHF.

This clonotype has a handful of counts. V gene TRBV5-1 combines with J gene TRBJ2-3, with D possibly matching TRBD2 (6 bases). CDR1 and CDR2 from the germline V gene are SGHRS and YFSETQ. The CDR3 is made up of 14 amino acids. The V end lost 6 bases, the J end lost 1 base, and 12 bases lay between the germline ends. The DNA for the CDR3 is TGCGCCAGCAAAAAGTCGGGAGGCACAGATACGCAGTATTTT. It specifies CASKKSGGTDTQYF. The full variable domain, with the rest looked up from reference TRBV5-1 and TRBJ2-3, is KAGVTQTPRYLIKTRGQQVTLSCSPISGHRSVSWYQQTPGQGLQFLFEYFSETQRNKGNFPGRFSGRQFSNSRSEMNVSTLELGDSALYLCASKKSGGTDTQYFGPGTRLTVL.